This TCR beta chain was found in a study of control samples from healthy donors and cancer patients. The CDR3 runs 15 residues. Germline values: CDR1 MNHEY, CDR2 SMNVEV (reference sequence). V trimming: 5 bases; J trimming: 1 base; junction bases outside the gene matches: 7. The assay was immunoSEQ multiplex PCR, and TCRdb's table has in-frame clones only and misses some. The sample includes over 100,000 clones, about nine tenths of them seen just once. This receptor was taken from a human donor in good health. The donor label of this sample is uncertain. The chain joins TRBV27 to TRBJ1-2; TRBD1 matches 7 bases. Sequenced: blood. The CDR3 DNA sequence: TGTGCCAGCAGTCTATGGGGGACAGATAACTATGGCTACACCTTC. It yields the protein CASSLWGTDNYGYTF.